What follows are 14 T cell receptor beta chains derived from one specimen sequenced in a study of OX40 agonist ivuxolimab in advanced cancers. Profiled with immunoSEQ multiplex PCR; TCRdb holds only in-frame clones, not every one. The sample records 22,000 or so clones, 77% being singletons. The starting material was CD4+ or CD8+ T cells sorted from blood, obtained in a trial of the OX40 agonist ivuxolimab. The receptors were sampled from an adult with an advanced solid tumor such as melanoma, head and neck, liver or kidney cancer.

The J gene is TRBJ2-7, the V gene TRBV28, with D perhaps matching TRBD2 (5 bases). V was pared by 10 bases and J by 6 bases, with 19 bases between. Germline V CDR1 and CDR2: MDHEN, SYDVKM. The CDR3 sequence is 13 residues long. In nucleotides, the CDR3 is TGTGCCATAACCCCAACTCCTGCGGGCGAGCAGTACTTC. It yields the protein CAITPTPAGEQYF.

The CDR3 sequence is CASSSSGKSTDTQYF. The CDR3 nucleotides are TGTGCCAGCAGCTCGTCAGGGAAGAGTACAGATACGCAGTATTTT. J is TRBJ2-3 and V is TRBV7-9; possible D gene TRBD1, 5 bases. CDR1 is SEHNR and CDR2 is FQNEAQ in the germline V gene (reference sequence). CDR3 length equals 15 residues. Trimming cost V 4 bases and J 3 bases, with 14 bases left between them.

Here the CDR3 DNA reads TGCAGCGTTGAACTAGCGGGGGCCCCCTCCTACGAGCAGTACTTC. Amino acid sequence: CSVELAGAPSYEQYF. The gene calls are TRBV29-1 and TRBJ2-7, with 10 nucleotides matching TRBD2. Germline CDR1 is SQVTM and CDR2 is ANQGSEA. The CDR3 has 15 residues. The V segment lost 2 bases and the J segment 0 bases; nucleotides outside the gene matches: 4.

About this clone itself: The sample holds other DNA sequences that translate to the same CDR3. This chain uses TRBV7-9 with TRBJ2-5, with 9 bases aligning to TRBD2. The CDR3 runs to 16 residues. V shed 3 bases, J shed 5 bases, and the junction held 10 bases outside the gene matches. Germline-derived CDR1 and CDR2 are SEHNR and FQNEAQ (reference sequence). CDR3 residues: CASSLGAGGPGETQYF. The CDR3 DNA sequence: TGTGCCAGCAGCTTGGGGGCGGGGGGGCCGGGTGAGACCCAGTACTTC. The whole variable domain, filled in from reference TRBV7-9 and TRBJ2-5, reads DTGVSQNPRHKITKRGQNVTFRCDPISEHNRLYWYRQTLGQGPEFLTYFQNEAQLEKSRLLSDRFSAERPKGSFSTLEIQRTEQGDSAMYLCASSLGAGGPGETQYFGPGTRLLVL.

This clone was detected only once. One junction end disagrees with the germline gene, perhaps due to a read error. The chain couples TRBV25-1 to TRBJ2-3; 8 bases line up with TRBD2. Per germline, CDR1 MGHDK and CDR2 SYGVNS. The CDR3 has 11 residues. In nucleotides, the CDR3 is TGTGCCAGCGAGGGGGGGGACGGCGGGAGGTTT. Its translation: CASEGGDGGRF.

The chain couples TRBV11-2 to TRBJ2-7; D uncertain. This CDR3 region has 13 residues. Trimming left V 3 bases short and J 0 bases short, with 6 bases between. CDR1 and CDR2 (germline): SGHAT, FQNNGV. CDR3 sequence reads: CASSLTDSYEQYF. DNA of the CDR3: TGTGCCAGCAGCTTGACTGACTCCTACGAGCAGTACTTC. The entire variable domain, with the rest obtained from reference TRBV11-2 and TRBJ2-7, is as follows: EAGVAQSPRYKIIEKRQSVAFWCNPISGHATLYWYQQILGQGPKLLIQFQNNGVVDDSQLPKDRFSAERLKGVDSTLKIQPAKLEDSAVYLCASSLTDSYEQYFGPGTRLTVT.

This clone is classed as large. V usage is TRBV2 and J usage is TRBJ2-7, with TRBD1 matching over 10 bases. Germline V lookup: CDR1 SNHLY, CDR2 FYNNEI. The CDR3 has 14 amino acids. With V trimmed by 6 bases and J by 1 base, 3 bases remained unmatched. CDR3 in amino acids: CASRLDRGSYEQYF. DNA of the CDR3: TGTGCCAGCAGGTTGGACAGGGGGTCCTACGAGCAGTACTTC.

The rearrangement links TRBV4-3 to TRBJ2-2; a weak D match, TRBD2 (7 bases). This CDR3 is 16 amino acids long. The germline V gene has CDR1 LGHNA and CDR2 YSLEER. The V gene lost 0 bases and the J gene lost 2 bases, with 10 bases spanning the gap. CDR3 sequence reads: CASSQDGGANTGELFF. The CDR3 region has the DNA TGCGCCAGCAGCCAAGATGGGGGGGCCAACACCGGGGAGCTGTTTTTT.

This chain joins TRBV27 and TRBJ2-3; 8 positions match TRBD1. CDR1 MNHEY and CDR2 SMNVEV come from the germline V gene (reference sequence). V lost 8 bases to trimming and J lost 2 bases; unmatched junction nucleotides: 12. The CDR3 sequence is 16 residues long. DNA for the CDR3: TGTGCCAGCCGATTCCAGGGGGCGCCTAACACAGATACGCAGTATTTT. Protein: CASRFQGAPNTDTQYF.

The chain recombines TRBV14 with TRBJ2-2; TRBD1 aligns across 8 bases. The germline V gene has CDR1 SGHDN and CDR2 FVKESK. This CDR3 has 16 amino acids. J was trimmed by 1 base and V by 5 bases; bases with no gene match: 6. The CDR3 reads CASSDPDRGNTGELFF. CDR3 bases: TGTGCCAGCAGCGATCCAGACAGGGGGAACACCGGGGAGCTGTTTTTT.

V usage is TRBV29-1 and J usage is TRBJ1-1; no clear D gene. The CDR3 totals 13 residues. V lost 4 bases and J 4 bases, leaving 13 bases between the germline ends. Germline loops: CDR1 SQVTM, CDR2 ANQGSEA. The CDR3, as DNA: TGCAGCGTTGTTTATGGATTTGGCACTGAAGCTTTCTTT. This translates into CSVVYGFGTEAFF.

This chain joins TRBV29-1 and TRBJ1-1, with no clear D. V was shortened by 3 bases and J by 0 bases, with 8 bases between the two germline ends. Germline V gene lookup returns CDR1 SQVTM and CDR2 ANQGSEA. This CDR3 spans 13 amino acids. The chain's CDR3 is CSVDKSMNTEAFF. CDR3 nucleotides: TGCAGCGTTGACAAGAGCATGAACACTGAAGCTTTCTTT. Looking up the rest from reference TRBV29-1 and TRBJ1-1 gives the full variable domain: SAVISQKPSRDICQRGTSLTIQCQVDSQVTMMFWYRQQPGQSLTLIATANQGSEATYESGFVIDKFPISRPNLTFSTLTVSNMSPEDSSIYLCSVDKSMNTEAFFGQGTRLTVV.

The CDR3 DNA follows: TGTGCCAGCAGTTACTCGAGCTCCTATAATTCACCCCTCCACTTT. Protein: CASSYSSSYNSPLHF. The rearrangement joins TRBV6-6 to TRBJ1-6; no reliable D call. CDR3 length: 15 amino acids. The V gene's germline CDR1 is MNHNY and CDR2 SVGAGI (reference sequence). Trimming removed 0 bases at V and 0 bases at J, with 3 bases between.

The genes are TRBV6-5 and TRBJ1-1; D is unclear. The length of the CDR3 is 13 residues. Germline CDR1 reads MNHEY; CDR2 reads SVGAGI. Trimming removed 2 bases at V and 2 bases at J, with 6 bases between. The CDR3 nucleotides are TGTGCCAGCAGTTACCTAGAAAACACTGAAGCTTTCTTT. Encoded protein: CASSYLENTEAFF.